The 7 T cell receptor beta chains reported below all come from one sample, sequenced in a study of blood T cells in healthy people across ages. A sample-barcoded 5' primer and a J-beta primer mix were used in a second PCR of about 7 to 12 cycles. TCRdb reprocessed the 5' RACE reads via MiXCR and lists one record per CDR3 protein. The repertoire holds 700,000 to 850,000 distinct CDR3 sequences, approximately 53% seen once, with about two fifths in the top ten. Sequencing input: blood. These receptor sequences come from a man older than 75 in good health.

The sample holds a few counts of this clonotype. This sequence joins TRBV20-1 and TRBJ2-3, with 10 positions matching TRBD2. V shed 0 bases and J 1 base; nucleotides not matched to a gene: 13. The CDR3 runs to 19 residues. CDR1 DFQATT and CDR2 SNEGSKA come from the germline V gene (reference sequence). The CDR3 loop is CSARDLGLAGAGGTDTQYF. The CDR3 coding sequence is TGCAGTGCTAGAGATCTCGGTCTAGCGGGGGCCGGAGGCACAGATACGCAGTATTTT.

V usage is TRBV10-3 and J usage is TRBJ2-5, with D possibly being TRBD1 (6 bases). Germline V gene lookup returns CDR1 ENHRY and CDR2 SYGVKD. V gave up 7 bases and J gave up 5 bases, with 11 bases separating them. The CDR3 sequence is 12 residues long. The DNA for the CDR3 is TGTGCCATCAAGGACAGTGGGGAGACCCAGTACTTC. The encoded protein is CAIKDSGETQYF.

The CDR3 nucleotides read TGTGCCAGCACCCTATCAGGCAGGATGAACACTGAAGCTTTCTTT. Translating gives CASTLSGRMNTEAFF. The rearrangement joins TRBV7-9 to TRBJ1-1; D unresolved. This CDR3 contains 15 residues. V lost 7 bases and J lost 0, with 15 bases in between. CDR1 is SEHNR and CDR2 is FQNEAQ in the germline V gene (reference sequence).

The chain joins TRBV11-2 to TRBJ1-1; maybe TRBD1 (5 bases). Germline CDR1 reads SGHAT; CDR2 reads FQNNGV. The CDR3 runs to 13 residues. V was trimmed by 2 bases and J by 3 bases, leaving 7 bases between them. CDR3 sequence (DNA): TGTGCCAGCAGCTTACCGGGGCACACTGAAGCTTTCTTT. This gives the protein CASSLPGHTEAFF.

The CDR3 DNA reads TGTGCCAGCAGCGTAGAACAGGGACCCCACGAGCAGTACTTC. Encoded protein: CASSVEQGPHEQYF. The genes are TRBV9 and TRBJ2-5; D possibly corresponds to TRBD1 (6 bases). TRBJ2-7 explains the end of the DNA better; the J call may be wrong. The CDR3 sequence is 14 residues long. Germline V gene lookup returns CDR1 SGDLS and CDR2 YYNGEE.

The chain carries TRBV4-2 and TRBJ2-2, with D unclear. The germline gives CDR1 LGHNA, CDR2 YNFKEQ. The V gene lost 0 bases and the J gene lost 0 bases, with 8 bases spanning the gap. The CDR3 runs to 16 residues. The CDR3 loop reads CASSQERSANTGELFF. Written as DNA, the CDR3 is TGTGCCAGCAGCCAAGAGCGAAGCGCGAACACCGGGGAGCTGTTTTTT.

The genes are TRBV7-2 and TRBJ1-2; the D is unclear. The germline V gene encodes CDR1 SGHTA and CDR2 FQGNSA. V lost 0 bases and J lost 6, with 14 bases in between. The CDR3 spans 15 residues. Here the CDR3 reads CASSLARGQVDGYTF. The CDR3 nucleotides are TGTGCCAGCAGCTTAGCGCGGGGTCAGGTCGATGGCTACACCTTC.